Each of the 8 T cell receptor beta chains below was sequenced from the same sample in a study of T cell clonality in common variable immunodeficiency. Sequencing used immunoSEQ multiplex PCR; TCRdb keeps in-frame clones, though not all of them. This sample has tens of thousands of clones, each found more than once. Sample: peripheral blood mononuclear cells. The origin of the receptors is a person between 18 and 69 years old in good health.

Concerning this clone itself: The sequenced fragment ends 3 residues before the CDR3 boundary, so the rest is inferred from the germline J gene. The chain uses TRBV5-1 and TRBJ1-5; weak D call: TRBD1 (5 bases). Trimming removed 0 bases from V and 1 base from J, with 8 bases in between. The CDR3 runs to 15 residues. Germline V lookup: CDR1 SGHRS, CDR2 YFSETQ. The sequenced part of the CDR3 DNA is TGCGCCAGCAGCTTGGGGCAGGGAAGCAATCAGCCC. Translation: CASSLGQGSNQP. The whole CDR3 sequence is CASSLGQGSNQPQHF.

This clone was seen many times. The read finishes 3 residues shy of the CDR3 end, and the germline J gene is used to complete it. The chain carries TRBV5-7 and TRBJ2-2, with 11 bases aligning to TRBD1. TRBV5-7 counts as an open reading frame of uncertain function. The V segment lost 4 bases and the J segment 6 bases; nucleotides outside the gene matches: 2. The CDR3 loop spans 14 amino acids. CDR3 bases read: TGTGCCAGCAGCCTGGACAGGGGGCCCGGGGAG. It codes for CASSLDRGPGE. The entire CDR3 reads CASSLDRGPGELFF.

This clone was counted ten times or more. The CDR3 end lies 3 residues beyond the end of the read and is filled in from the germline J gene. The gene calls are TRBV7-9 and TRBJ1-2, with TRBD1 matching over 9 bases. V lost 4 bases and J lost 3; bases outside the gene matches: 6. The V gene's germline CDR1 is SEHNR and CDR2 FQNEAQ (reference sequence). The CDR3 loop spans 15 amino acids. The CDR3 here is CASSSTWTGDYGYTF. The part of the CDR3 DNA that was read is TGTGCCAGCAGCTCGACCTGGACAGGGGACTATGGC.

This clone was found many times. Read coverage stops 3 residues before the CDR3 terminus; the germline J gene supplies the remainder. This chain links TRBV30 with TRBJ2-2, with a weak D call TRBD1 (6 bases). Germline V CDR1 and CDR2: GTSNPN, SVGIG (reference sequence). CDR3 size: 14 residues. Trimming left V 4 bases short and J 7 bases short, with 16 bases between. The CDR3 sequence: CAWKSGHQVGELFF. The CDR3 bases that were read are TGTGCCTGGAAGTCGGGACATCAGGTCGGGGAG. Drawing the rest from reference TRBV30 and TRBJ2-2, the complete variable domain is SQTIHQWPATLVQPVGSPLSLECTVEGTSNPNLYWYRQAAGRGLQLLFYSVGIGQISSEVPQNLSASRPQDRQFILSSKKLLLSDSGFYLCAWKSGHQVGELFFGEGSRLTVL.

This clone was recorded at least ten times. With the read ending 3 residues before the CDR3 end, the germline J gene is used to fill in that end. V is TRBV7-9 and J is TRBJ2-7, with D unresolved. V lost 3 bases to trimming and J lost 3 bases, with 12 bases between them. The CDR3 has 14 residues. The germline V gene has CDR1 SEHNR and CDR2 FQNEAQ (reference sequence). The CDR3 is CASSFDTVGYEQYF. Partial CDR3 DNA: TGTGCCAGCAGCTTCGACACCGTTGGCTACGAG.

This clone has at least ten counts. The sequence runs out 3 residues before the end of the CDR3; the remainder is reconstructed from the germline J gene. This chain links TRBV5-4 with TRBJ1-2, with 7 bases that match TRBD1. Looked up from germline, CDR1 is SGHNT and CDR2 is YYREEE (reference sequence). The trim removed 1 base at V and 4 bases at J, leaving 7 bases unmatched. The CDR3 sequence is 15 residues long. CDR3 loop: CASSLTNDRVYGYTF. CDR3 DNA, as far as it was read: TGTGCCAGCAGCTTGACTAATGACAGGGTCTATGGC. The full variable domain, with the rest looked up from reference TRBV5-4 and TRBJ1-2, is ETGVTQSPTHLIKTRGQQVTLRCSSQSGHNTVSWYQQALGQGPQFIFQYYREEENGRGNFPPRFSGLQFPNYSSELNVNALELDDSALYLCASSLTNDRVYGYTFGSGTRLTVV.

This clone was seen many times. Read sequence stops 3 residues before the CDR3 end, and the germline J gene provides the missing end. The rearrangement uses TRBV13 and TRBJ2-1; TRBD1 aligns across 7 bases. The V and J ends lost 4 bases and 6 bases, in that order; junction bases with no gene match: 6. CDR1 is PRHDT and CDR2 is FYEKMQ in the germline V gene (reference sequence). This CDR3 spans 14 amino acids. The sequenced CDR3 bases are TGTGCCAGCAGCTCACAGGGGAAGCGCAATGAG. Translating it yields CASSSQGKRNE. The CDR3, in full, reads CASSSQGKRNEQFF.

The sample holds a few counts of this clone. The DNA read from the CDR3 is TGTGCCAGTAGTATTCTAGGCAGGGGAACAAACATC. Protein product: CASSILGRGTNI. The CDR3 in its entirety is CASSILGRGTNIYTF. This rearrangement joins TRBV19 to TRBJ1-2; perhaps TRBD1 as D (6 bases). With the read ending 3 residues before the CDR3 end, the germline J gene is used to fill in that end. This CDR3 is 15 amino acids long. Germline assignment: CDR1 LNHDA and CDR2 SQIVND (reference sequence).